The 25 T cell receptor beta chains reported below all come from one sample, sequenced in a study of T-cell memory formation after mild COVID-19. TCRdb passed the 5' RACE reads through MiXCR, listing each CDR3 protein once. The data show 400,000 to 550,000 distinct CDR3 sequences, 20% to 30% seen once. The source material was PBMCs or a T cell subset sorted from them (not recorded which). These receptors were collected from an adult woman who had mild COVID-19 (a few samples of this study predate the infection). Cell type and time point are not known.

This clonotype was recorded a few times. This chain links TRBV18 with TRBJ1-3; D ambiguous. Trimming pared 1 base from V and 7 bases from J, leaving 20 bases between. CDR1 is KGHSH, CDR2 LQKENI, per germline. The CDR3 is 17 amino acids. CDR3 coding DNA: TGTGCCAGCTCACCACTTCCCCTCTCGCTCCTCGGGAACACCATATATTTT. Translation: CASSPLPLSLLGNTIYF.

This chain uses TRBV12-3 or TRBV12-4 with TRBJ2-1; D is unclear. V gave up 2 bases and J gave up 5 bases, with 19 bases separating them. The CDR3 runs 17 residues. CDR3 region: CASSLSLMGPSHNEQFF. The DNA of the CDR3 is TGTGCCAGCAGTTTATCCCTCATGGGCCCAAGCCACAATGAGCAGTTCTTC.

This chain connects TRBV9 to TRBJ2-1; TRBD2 matches 7 bases. The CDR3 is made up of 15 amino acids. Germline values: CDR1 SGDLS, CDR2 YYNGEE. V dropped 0 bases and J dropped 6; count of bases not matched to a gene: 6. The CDR3 reads CASSVGGGSINEQFF. The CDR3 DNA sequence: TGTGCCAGCAGCGTAGGGGGCGGGAGCATCAATGAGCAGTTCTTC.

The gene calls are TRBV9 and TRBJ2-7, with TRBD2 identical over 10 bases. V shed 0 bases, J shed 6 bases, and the junction held 9 bases outside the gene matches. The CDR3 has 16 amino acids. Germline-derived CDR1 and CDR2 are SGDLS and YYNGEE. The CDR3 DNA reads as TGTGCCAGCAGCGTAGGGCTAGCGGGAGCTCCGAGCGAGCAGTACTTC. As protein: CASSVGLAGAPSEQYF.

This clonotype was observed a handful of times. The chain employs TRBV19 and TRBJ2-7; no clear D gene. V lost 5 bases to trimming and J lost 7 bases, with 15 bases between them. Germline values: CDR1 LNHDA, CDR2 SQIVND (reference sequence). The CDR3 is made up of 13 amino acids. The CDR3 DNA sequence: TGTGCCAGTAGTTGGAGACCGACGGGTGAGCAGTACTTC. This gives the protein CASSWRPTGEQYF.

V is TRBV7-9 and J is TRBJ1-2, with D possibly TRBD1 on 5 matching bases. The CDR3 has 16 residues. V shed 5 bases and J shed 4 bases, with 20 bases lying between them. Germline CDR1 reads SEHNR; CDR2 reads FQNEAQ (reference sequence). The CDR3 region has the DNA TGTGCCAGCAGCGAAGTCCGGGGGATGGGGAGCTATGGCTACACCTTC. It translates to CASSEVRGMGSYGYTF.

This clonotype was counted at least ten times. The chain links TRBV7-9 to TRBJ2-5; D may be TRBD1 or TRBD2 (5 bases each). There are 14 residues in the CDR3. V was clipped by 4 bases and J by 3 bases, with 12 bases between them. Germline CDR1 SEHNR, CDR2 FQNEAQ (reference sequence). The CDR3 loop reads CASSSLRGEETQYF. CDR3 nucleotides: TGTGCCAGCAGCTCGCTTCGGGGCGAAGAGACCCAGTACTTC.

This clonotype was observed a few times. V gene TRBV24-1 combines with J gene TRBJ2-1; perhaps TRBD2 as D (5 bases). CDR3 length equals 13 residues. V was clipped by 9 bases and J by 1 base, with 9 bases between them. CDR1 KGHDR and CDR2 SFDVKD come from the germline V gene. The CDR3 DNA is TGTGCCACCGGGCGAGGGTCCTACAATGAGCAGTTCTTC. Translation gives CATGRGSYNEQFF.

V is TRBV7-2 and J is TRBJ2-1; 10 bases align to TRBD2. Germline V gives CDR1 SGHTA, CDR2 FQGNSA. The length of the CDR3 is 16 residues. V was clipped by 4 bases and J by 10 bases; unmatched bases: 13. CDR3 bases: TGTGCCAGCAGCTCCCCGGGACTAGCGACCGTCGGGGAGCAGTTCTTC. It codes for CASSSPGLATVGEQFF.

The J gene is TRBJ2-5, the V gene TRBV20-1, with TRBD2 identical over 9 bases. This CDR3 spans 18 amino acids. Losses at the gene ends were 1 base for V and 5 bases for J; bases not matched to a gene: 17. Per germline, CDR1 DFQATT and CDR2 SNEGSKA (reference sequence). CDR3 nucleotides: TGCAGTGCTAGAGGGGCCACCGGGGGAAGCCTAGCGGGGGAGACCCAGTACTTC. The encoded protein is CSARGATGGSLAGETQYF.

CDR3 loop: CASSTQRYEQYF. CDR3 nucleotide sequence: TGTGCCAGCAGTACCCAGCGATACGAGCAGTACTTC. This chain joins TRBV25-1 and TRBJ2-7, with unresolved D. The germline V and J ends were trimmed by 5 bases and 4 bases, with 9 bases remaining between them. CDR3 length: 12 residues. Looked up from germline, CDR1 is MGHDK and CDR2 is SYGVNS.

The V and J genes are TRBV24-1 and TRBJ1-1; 10 bases map to TRBD1. The CDR3 totals 17 residues. Losses at the gene ends were 5 bases for V and 1 base for J; bases not matched to a gene: 9. Germline V CDR1 and CDR2: KGHDR, SFDVKD. CDR3 in DNA: TGTGCCACCAGTGCCGGGACAGGGGCCGGGGGGAACACTGAAGCTTTCTTT. Encoded protein: CATSAGTGAGGNTEAFF.

This clonotype appeared a few times. The chain employs TRBV5-1 and TRBJ2-5; D is possibly TRBD2 (6 bases). V lost 5 bases and J 2 bases, leaving 19 bases between the germline ends. From germline, CDR1 is SGHRS and CDR2 YFSETQ. This CDR3 has 16 residues. CDR3 loop: CASRPGLARSQETQYF. The CDR3 nucleotides are TGCGCCAGCAGGCCAGGCCTAGCGAGATCGCAAGAGACCCAGTACTTC.

The V gene is TRBV7-2, the J gene TRBJ1-4, with D possibly matching TRBD1 (6 bases). V was clipped by 5 bases and J by 8 bases, with 18 bases between them. The CDR3 sequence is 15 residues long. Germline assignment: CDR1 SGHTA and CDR2 FQGNSA. This CDR3 is CASSTNRAQGEKLFF. Here the CDR3 DNA reads TGTGCCAGCAGCACCAACAGGGCCCAAGGAGAAAAACTGTTTTTT.

This clonotype was seen a few times. The chain recombines TRBV20-1 with TRBJ2-4; D is possibly TRBD2 (6 bases). Trimming pared 0 bases from V and 0 bases from J, leaving 21 bases between. This CDR3 is built from 19 residues. Germline-derived CDR1 and CDR2 are DFQATT and SNEGSKA (reference sequence). Here the CDR3 reads CSARDDGLTLLLAKNIQYF. The CDR3 DNA follows: TGCAGTGCTAGAGATGACGGACTAACCCTCCTCTTAGCCAAAAACATTCAGTACTTC.

The chain joins TRBV7-9 to TRBJ2-1; 16 nucleotides match TRBD2. CDR1 is SEHNR, CDR2 FQNEAQ, per germline (reference sequence). The CDR3 totals 14 residues. V trimming: 11 bases; J trimming: 8 bases; junction bases outside the gene matches: 6. CDR3 residues: CASGLAGGGDEQFF. Written as DNA, the CDR3 is TGTGCCTCGGGACTAGCGGGAGGGGGGGATGAGCAGTTCTTC.

The rearrangement uses TRBV12-3 or TRBV12-4 and TRBJ2-3; D is unclear. Trimming stripped 1 base from V and 0 bases from J, with 11 bases between. This CDR3 has 16 amino acids. In DNA, the CDR3 is TGTGCCAGCAGTTTAGAGAGAGCCACTAGCACAGATACGCAGTATTTT. It yields the protein CASSLERATSTDTQYF.

This clonotype showed up just a few times. The chain uses TRBV12-3 or TRBV12-4 and TRBJ2-5, with a possible D match to TRBD1 (6 bases). V was clipped by 11 bases and J by 0 bases, with 16 bases between them. This CDR3 is built from 14 residues. CDR3 sequence reads: CASAAGANQETQYF. CDR3 coding DNA: TGTGCCTCTGCCGCAGGGGCCAACCAAGAGACCCAGTACTTC.

The chain uses TRBV6-2 or TRBV6-3 and TRBJ2-1; no clear D gene. Germline V gene data show CDR1 as MNHEY and CDR2 as SVGEGT. The CDR3 contains 13 residues. V gave up 3 bases and J gave up 3 bases, with 6 bases separating them. The CDR3 DNA is TGTGCCAGCAGTTATAAGGACTACAATGAGCAGTTCTTC. Residues: CASSYKDYNEQFF.

This clonotype was detected a few times. V is TRBV20-1 and J is TRBJ2-3; 10 bases fit TRBD2. From germline, CDR1 is DFQATT and CDR2 SNEGSKA (reference sequence). The CDR3 contains 16 residues. The trim removed 0 bases at V and 10 bases at J, leaving 13 bases unmatched. In DNA, the CDR3 is TGCAGTGCTAGAGATGGGCAGCGGGGGGGTTCCAGTGCGCAGTATTTT. This gives the protein CSARDGQRGGSSAQYF.

The chain uses TRBV5-1 and TRBJ1-1; 7 nucleotides match TRBD1. The germline V gene has CDR1 SGHRS and CDR2 YFSETQ. After removal of 1 base from V and 1 base from J, the junction contained 4 bases not matched to a gene. The CDR3 extends over 15 amino acids. The CDR3 protein is CASSLSAGGNTEAFF. CDR3 sequence (DNA): TGCGCCAGCAGCTTGTCGGCAGGGGGGAACACTGAAGCTTTCTTT.

This clonotype was observed a few times. The chain recombines TRBV7-2 with TRBJ2-7, with D possibly being TRBD2 (5 bases). This CDR3 is 13 amino acids long. V was clipped by 1 base and J by 3 bases, with 7 bases between them. Germline CDR1 is SGHTA and CDR2 is FQGNSA. CDR3 sequence (DNA): TGTGCCAGCAGCTTAGACGGGAACTACGAGCAGTACTTC. This encodes CASSLDGNYEQYF.

This chain uses TRBV7-2 with TRBJ2-3; TRBD1 aligns across 7 bases. The CDR3 extends over 17 amino acids. The trim removed 5 bases at V and 0 bases at J, leaving 11 bases unmatched. CDR1 SGHTA and CDR2 FQGNSA come from the germline V gene. CDR3 in amino acids: CASSTLTGASSTDTQYF. The CDR3 DNA sequence: TGTGCCAGCAGCACTCTTACAGGGGCCTCTAGCACAGATACGCAGTATTTT.

This clonotype has just a few counts. The chain employs TRBV18 and TRBJ2-1; 11 bases are a match to TRBD2. Germline loops: CDR1 KGHSH, CDR2 LQKENI. CDR3 length: 16 amino acids. The trim removed 1 base at V and 4 bases at J, leaving 3 bases unmatched. The CDR3 DNA sequence: TGTGCCAGCTCACCACTACTAGCGGGAGCTTACAATGAGCAGTTCTTC. This gives the protein CASSPLLAGAYNEQFF.

For this clonotype: One base away lies a much larger clone, so this may be a sequencing read error. The chain recombines TRBV10-3 with TRBJ2-3; 9 nucleotides line up with TRBD2. CDR1 is ENHRY and CDR2 is SYGVKD in the germline V gene. V trimming: 2 bases; J trimming: 4 bases; junction bases outside the gene matches: 4. The length of the CDR3 is 15 residues. The CDR3 protein is CAISEVAGDPDTQYF. As DNA, the CDR3 is TGTGCCATCAGTGAGGTAGCGGGAGACCCAGATACGCAGTATTTT.